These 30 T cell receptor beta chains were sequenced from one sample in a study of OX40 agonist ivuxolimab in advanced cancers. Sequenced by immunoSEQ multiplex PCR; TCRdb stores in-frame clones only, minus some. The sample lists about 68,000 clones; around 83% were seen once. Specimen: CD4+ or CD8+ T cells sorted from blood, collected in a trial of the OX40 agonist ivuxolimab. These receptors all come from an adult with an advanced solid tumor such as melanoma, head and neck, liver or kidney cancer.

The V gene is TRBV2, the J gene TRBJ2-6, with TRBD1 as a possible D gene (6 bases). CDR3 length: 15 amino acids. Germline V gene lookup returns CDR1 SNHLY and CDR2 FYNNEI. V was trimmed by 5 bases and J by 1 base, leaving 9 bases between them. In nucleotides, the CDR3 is TGTGCCAGCAGTCAGAGGGGGTCTGGGGCCAACGTCCTGACTTTC. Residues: CASSQRGSGANVLTF.

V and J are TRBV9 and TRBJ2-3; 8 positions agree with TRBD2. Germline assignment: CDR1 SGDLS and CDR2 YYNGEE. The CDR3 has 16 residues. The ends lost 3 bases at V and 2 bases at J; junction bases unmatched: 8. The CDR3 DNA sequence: TGTGCCAGCAGCGGCTCGCAGCGGGAGTTCACAGATACGCAGTATTTT. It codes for CASSGSQREFTDTQYF. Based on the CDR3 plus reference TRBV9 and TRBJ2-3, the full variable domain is DSGVTQTPKHLITATGQRVTLRCSPRSGDLSVYWYQQSLDQGLQFLIQYYNGEERAKGNILERFSAQQFPDLHSELNLSSLELGDSALYFCASSGSQREFTDTQYFGPGTRLTVL.

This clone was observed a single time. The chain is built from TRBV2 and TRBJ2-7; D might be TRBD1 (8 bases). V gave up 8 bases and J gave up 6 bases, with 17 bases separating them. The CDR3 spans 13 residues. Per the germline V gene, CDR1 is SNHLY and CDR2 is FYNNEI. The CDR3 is CASELDREGEQYF. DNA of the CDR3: TGTGCCAGCGAGCTGGACAGGGAGGGCGAGCAGTACTTC.

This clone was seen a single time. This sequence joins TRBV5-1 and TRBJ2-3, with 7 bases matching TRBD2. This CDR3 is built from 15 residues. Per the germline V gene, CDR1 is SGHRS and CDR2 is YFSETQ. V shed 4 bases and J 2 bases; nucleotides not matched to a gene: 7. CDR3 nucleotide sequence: TGCGCCAGCAGCCTCGGGCGGGGGTACACAGATACGCAGTATTTT. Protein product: CASSLGRGYTDTQYF.

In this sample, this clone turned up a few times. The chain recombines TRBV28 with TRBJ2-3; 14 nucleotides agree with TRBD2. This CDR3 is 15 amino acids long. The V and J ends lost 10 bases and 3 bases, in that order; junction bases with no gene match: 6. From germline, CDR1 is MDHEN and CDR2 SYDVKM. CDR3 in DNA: TGTGCCACCGGGACTAGCGGGAGCTCAACAGATACGCAGTATTTT. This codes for CATGTSGSSTDTQYF.

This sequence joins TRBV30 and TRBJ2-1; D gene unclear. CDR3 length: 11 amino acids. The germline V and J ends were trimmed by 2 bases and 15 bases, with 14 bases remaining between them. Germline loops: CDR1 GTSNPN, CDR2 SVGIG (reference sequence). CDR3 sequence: CAWSHASRGFF. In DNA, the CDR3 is TGTGCCTGGAGTCATGCTAGTCGAGGGTTCTTC.

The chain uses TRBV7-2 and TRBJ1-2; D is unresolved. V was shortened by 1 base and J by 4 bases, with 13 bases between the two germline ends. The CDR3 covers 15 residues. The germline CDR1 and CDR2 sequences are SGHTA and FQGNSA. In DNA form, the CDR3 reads TGTGCCAGCAGCTTAGACCCGTCTGCGGGCTATGGCTACACCTTC. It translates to CASSLDPSAGYGYTF.

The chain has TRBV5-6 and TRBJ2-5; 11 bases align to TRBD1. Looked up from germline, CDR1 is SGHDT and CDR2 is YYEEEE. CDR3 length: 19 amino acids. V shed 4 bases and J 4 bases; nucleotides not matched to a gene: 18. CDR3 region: CASSLRRTGGAVVGETQYF. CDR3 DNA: TGTGCCAGCAGCCTCCGACGGACAGGGGGCGCAGTGGTGGGAGAGACCCAGTACTTC.

DNA of the CDR3: TGTGCCAGCAGCTTGACCGGCCGACTGAACACCGGGGAGCTGTTTTTT. Translating it yields CASSLTGRLNTGELFF. V and J are TRBV5-6 and TRBJ2-2; the D is unclear. Germline CDR1 SGHDT, CDR2 YYEEEE. The CDR3 is 16 amino acids. Trimming shortened V by 1 base and J by 1 base, and 11 bases separated the two germline ends.

CDR3 bases: TGTGCCAGCAGCTTACAGGGAAATGAGCAGTTCTTC. Translation gives CASSLQGNEQFF. The V gene is TRBV11-2, the J gene TRBJ2-1; D perhaps matches TRBD1 (5 bases). The germline gives CDR1 SGHAT, CDR2 FQNNGV. The ends were cut back, 2 bases at V and 7 bases at J, with 6 bases in the middle. The CDR3 has 12 residues.

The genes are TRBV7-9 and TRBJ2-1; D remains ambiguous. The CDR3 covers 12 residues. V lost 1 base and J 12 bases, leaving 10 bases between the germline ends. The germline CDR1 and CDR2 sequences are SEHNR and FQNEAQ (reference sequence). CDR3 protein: CASSLVEKGQFF. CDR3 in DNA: TGTGCCAGCAGCTTAGTAGAGAAGGGGCAGTTCTTC.

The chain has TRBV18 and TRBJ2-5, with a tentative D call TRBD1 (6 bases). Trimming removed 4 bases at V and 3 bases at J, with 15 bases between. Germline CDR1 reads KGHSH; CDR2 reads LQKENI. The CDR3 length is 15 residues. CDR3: CASSQRTGPEETQYF. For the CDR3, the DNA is TGTGCCAGCTCACAACGTACAGGGCCTGAAGAGACCCAGTACTTC.

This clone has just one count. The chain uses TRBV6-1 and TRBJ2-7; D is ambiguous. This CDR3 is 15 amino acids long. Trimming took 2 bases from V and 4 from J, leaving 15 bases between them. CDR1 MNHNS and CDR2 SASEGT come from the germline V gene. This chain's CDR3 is CASSEWSSPGYEQYF. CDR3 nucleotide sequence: TGTGCCAGCAGTGAATGGTCCAGTCCCGGATACGAGCAGTACTTC.

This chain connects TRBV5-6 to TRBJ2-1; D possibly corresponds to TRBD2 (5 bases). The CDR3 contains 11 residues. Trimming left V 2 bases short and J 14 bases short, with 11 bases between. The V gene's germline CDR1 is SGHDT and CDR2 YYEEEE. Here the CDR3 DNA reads TGTGCCAGCAGCTTCTCGAGGCGGGAGTTCTTC. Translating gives CASSFSRREFF.

CDR3 DNA: TGTGCCAGCAGACAACCGGGACAGGGGGCCGGGGAGCTGTTTTTT. This encodes CASRQPGQGAGELFF. The rearrangement links TRBV6-5 to TRBJ2-2; 11 nucleotides align to TRBD1. The length of the CDR3 is 15 residues. Germline-derived CDR1 and CDR2 are MNHEY and SVGAGI. The J segment lost 6 bases and the V segment lost 6 bases, leaving 6 bases of the junction unmatched.

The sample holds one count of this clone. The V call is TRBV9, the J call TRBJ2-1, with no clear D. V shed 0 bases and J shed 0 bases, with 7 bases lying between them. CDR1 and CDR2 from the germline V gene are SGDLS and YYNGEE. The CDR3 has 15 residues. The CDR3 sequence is CASSVAASSYNEQFF. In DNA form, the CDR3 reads TGTGCCAGCAGCGTAGCCGCGAGCTCCTACAATGAGCAGTTCTTC. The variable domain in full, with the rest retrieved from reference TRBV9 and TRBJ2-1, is DSGVTQTPKHLITATGQRVTLRCSPRSGDLSVYWYQQSLDQGLQFLIQYYNGEERAKGNILERFSAQQFPDLHSELNLSSLELGDSALYFCASSVAASSYNEQFFGPGTRLTVL.

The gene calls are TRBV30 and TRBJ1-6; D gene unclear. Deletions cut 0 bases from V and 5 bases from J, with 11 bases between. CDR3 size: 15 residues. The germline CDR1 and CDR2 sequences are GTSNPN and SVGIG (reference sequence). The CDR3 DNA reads TGTGCCTGGAGTGTCGACACATCCGATAATTCACCCCTCCACTTT. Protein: CAWSVDTSDNSPLHF.

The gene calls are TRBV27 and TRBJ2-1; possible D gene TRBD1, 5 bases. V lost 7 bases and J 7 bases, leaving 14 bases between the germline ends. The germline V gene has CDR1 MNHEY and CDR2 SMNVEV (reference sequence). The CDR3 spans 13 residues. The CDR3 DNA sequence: TGTGCCAGCAAGGGCCACCACAGGAATGAGCAGTTCTTC. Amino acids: CASKGHHRNEQFF.

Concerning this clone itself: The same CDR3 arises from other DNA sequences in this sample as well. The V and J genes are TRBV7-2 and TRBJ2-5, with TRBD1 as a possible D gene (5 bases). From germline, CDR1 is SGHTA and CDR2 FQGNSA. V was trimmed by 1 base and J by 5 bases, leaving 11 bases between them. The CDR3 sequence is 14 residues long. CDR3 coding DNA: TGTGCCAGCAGCTTAGACAGGCGTGGGGAGACCCAGTACTTC. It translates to CASSLDRRGETQYF.

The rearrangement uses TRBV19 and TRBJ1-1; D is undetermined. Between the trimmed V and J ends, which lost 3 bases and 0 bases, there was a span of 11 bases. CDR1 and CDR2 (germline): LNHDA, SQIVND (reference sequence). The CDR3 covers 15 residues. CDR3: CASSIPHGLNTEAFF. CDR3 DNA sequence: TGTGCCAGTAGTATTCCCCATGGACTGAACACTGAAGCTTTCTTT.

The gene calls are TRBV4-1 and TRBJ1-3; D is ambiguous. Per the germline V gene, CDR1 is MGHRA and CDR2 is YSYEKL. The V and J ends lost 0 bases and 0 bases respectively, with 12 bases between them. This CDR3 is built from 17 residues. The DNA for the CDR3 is TGCGCCAGCAGCCAAGATCGGGTCCTTTACTCTGGAAACACCATATATTTT. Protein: CASSQDRVLYSGNTIYF.

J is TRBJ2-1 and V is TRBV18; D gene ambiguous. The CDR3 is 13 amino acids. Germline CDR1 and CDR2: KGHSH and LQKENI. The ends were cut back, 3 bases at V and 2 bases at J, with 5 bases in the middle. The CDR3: CASSPITYNEQFF. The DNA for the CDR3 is TGTGCCAGCTCACCGATAACCTACAATGAGCAGTTCTTC.

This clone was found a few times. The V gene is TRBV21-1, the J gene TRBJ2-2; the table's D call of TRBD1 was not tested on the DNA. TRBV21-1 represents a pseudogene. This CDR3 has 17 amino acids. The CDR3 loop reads CASNTEWGRVNSGELFF. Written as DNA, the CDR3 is TGTGCCAGCAACACGGAGTGGGGCAGGGTAAATTCCGGGGAGCTGTTTTTT.

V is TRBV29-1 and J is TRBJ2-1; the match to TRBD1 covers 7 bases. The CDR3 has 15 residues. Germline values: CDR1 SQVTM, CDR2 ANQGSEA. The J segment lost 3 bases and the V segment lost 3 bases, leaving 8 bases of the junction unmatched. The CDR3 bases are TGCAGCGTTGAGGGTACAGGGGTAAACTACAATGAGCAGTTCTTC. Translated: CSVEGTGVNYNEQFF.

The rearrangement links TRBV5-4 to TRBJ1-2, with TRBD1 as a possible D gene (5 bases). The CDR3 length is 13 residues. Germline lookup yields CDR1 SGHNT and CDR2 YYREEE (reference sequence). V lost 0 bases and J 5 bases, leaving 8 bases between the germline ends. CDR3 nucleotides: TGTGCCAGCAGCTTGGAGGGGCCGTATGGCTACACCTTC. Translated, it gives CASSLEGPYGYTF.

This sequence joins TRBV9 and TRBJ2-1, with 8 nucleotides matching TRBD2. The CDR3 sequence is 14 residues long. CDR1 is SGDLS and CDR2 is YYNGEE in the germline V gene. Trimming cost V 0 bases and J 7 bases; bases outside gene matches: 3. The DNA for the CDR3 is TGTGCCAGCAGCGTAGCGGGGGGGGAGAATGAGCAGTTCTTC. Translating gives CASSVAGGENEQFF.

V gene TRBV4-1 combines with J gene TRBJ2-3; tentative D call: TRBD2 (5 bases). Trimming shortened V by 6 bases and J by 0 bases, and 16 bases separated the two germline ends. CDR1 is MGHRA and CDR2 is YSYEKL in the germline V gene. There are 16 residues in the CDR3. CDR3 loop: CASSRTDSPSTDTQYF. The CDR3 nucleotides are TGCGCCAGCAGTAGGACGGACTCCCCTAGCACAGATACGCAGTATTTT.

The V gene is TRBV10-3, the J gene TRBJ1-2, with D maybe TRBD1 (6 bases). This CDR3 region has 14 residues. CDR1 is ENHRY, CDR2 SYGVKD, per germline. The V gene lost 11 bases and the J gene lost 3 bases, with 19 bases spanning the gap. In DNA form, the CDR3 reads TGTGCCTCCGGGGCAGGGGCCGGCTACTATGGCTACACCTTC. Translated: CASGAGAGYYGYTF.

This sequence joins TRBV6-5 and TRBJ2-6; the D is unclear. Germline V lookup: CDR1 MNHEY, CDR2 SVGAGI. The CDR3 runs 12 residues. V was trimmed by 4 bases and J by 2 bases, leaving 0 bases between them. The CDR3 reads CASSSGANVLTF. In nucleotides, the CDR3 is TGTGCCAGCAGTTCTGGGGCCAACGTCCTGACTTTC.

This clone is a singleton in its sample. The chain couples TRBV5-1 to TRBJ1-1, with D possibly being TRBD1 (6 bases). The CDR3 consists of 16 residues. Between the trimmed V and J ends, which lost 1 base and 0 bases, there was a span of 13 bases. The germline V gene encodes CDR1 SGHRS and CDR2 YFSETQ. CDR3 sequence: CASSLSGGYMNTEAFF. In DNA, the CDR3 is TGCGCCAGCAGCTTGTCTGGGGGCTACATGAACACTGAAGCTTTCTTT.